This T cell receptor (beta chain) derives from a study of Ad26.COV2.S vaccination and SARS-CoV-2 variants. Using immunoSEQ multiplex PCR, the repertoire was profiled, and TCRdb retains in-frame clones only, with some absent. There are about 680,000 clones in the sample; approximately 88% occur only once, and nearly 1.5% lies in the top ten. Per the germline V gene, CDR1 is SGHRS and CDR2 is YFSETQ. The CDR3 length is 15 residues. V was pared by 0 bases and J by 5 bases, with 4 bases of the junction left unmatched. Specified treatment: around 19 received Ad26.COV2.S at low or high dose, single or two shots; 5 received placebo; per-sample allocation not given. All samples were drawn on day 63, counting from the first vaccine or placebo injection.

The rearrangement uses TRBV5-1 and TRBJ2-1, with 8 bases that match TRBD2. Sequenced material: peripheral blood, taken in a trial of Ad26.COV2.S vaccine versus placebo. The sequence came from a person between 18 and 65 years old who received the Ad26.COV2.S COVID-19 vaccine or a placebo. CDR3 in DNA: TGCGCCAGCAGCTTGGAGGGGACTAGGGACAATGAGCAGTTCTTC. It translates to CASSLEGTRDNEQFF.